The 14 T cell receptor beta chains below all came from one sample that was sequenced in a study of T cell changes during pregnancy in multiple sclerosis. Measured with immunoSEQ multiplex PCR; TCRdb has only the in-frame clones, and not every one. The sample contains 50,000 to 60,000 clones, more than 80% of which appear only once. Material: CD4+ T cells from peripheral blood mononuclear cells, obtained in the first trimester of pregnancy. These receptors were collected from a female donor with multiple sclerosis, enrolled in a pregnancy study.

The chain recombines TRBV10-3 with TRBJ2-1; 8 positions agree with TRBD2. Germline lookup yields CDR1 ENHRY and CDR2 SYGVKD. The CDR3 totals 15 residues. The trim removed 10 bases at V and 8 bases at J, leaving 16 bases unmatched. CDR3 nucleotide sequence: TGTGCCACCGGGCGGGGGGATCGACTCATCCATGAGCAGTTCTTC. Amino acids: CATGRGDRLIHEQFF.

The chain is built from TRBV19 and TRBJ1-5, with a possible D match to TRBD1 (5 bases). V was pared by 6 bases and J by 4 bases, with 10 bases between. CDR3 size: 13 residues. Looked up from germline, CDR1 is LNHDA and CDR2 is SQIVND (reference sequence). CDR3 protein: CASRSQGNQPQHF. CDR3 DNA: TGTGCCAGTAGGAGCCAGGGAAATCAGCCCCAGCATTTT.

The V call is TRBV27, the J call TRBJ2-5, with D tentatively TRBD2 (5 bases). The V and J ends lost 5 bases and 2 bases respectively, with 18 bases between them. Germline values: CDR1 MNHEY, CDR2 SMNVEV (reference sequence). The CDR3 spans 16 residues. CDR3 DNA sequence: TGTGCCAGCAGTATACAACTAGGAGGTCCGCAAGAGACCCAGTACTTC. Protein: CASSIQLGGPQETQYF.

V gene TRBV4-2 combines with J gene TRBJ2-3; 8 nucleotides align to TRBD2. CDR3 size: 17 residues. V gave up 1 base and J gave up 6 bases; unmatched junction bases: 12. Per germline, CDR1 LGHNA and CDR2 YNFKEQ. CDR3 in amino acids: CASSQGTSTSLRDTQYF. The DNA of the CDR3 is TGTGCCAGCAGCCAAGGGACTAGCACCTCCCTGAGGGATACGCAGTATTTT.

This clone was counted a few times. CDR3 DNA: TGCGCCAGCAGCTTACCCCGGGCAGGGGGGTACGAGCAGTACTTC. Amino acids: CASSLPRAGGYEQYF. The chain combines TRBV5-1 with TRBJ2-7; a weak D match, TRBD1 (7 bases). Germline CDR1 reads SGHRS; CDR2 reads YFSETQ. There are 15 residues in the CDR3. V lost 2 bases and J lost 4, with 16 bases in between. Full variable domain (rest looked up from reference TRBV5-1 and TRBJ2-7): KAGVTQTPRYLIKTRGQQVTLSCSPISGHRSVSWYQQTPGQGLQFLFEYFSETQRNKGNFPGRFSGRQFSNSRSEMNVSTLELGDSALYLCASSLPRAGGYEQYFGPGTRLTVT.

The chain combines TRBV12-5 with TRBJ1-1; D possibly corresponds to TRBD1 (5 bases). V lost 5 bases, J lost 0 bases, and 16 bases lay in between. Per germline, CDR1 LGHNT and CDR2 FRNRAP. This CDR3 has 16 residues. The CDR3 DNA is TGTGCTAGTGGTCCGGATAGACAGATCCTGAACACTGAAGCTTTCTTT. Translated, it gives CASGPDRQILNTEAFF.

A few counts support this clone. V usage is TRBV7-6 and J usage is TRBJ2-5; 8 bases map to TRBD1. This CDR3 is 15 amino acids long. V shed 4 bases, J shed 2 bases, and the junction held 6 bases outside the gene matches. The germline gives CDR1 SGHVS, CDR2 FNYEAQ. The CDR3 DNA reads TGTGCCAGCAGCTCCCCCGGGACAGGACAAGAGACCCAGTACTTC. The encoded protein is CASSSPGTGQETQYF.

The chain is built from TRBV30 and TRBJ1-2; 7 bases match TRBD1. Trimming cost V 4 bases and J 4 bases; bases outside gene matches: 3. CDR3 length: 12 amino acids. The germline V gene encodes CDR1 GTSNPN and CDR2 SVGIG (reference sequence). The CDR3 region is CAWTQGRYGYTF. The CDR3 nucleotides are TGTGCCTGGACACAGGGGCGCTATGGCTACACCTTC.

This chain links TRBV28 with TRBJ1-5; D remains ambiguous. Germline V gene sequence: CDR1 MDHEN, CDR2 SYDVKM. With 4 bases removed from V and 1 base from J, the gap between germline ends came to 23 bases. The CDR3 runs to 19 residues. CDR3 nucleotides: TGTGCCAGCAGTTCCCCTAGGGTGAGGGAATCAAGGAGCAATCAGCCCCAGCATTTT. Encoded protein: CASSSPRVRESRSNQPQHF.

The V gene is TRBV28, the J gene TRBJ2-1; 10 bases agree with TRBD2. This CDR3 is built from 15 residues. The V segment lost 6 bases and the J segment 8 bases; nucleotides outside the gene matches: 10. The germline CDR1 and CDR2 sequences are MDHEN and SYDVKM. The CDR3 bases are TGTGCCAGCAGCCCTGCGGCTAGCGGGAGTGATGAGCAGTTCTTC. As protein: CASSPAASGSDEQFF.

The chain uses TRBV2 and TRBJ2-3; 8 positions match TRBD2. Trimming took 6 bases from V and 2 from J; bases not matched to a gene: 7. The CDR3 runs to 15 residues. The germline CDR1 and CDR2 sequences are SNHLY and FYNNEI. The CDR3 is CASRPGGGNTDTQYF. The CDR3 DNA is TGTGCCAGCAGGCCGGGGGGGGGCAACACAGATACGCAGTATTTT.

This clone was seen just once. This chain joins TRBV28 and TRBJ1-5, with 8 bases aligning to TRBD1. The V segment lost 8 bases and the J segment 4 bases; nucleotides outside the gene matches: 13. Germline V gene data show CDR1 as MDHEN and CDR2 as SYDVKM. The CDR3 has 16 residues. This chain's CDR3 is CASPPTGDLMNQPQHF. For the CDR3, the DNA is TGTGCCAGCCCACCGACAGGGGACCTGATGAATCAGCCCCAGCATTTT.

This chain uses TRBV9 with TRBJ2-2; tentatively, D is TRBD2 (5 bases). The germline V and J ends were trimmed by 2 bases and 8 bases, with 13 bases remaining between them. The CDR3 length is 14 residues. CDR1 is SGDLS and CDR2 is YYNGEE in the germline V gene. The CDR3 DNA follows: TGTGCCAGCAGCGTTGGGGAGATTGTTGGGGAGCTGTTTTTT. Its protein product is CASSVGEIVGELFF.

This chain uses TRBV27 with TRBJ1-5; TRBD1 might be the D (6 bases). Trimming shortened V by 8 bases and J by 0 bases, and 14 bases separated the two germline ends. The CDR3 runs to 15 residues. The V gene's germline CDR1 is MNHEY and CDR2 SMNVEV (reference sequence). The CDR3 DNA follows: TGTGCCAGCTCCCATTTGACAGGTAGCAATCAGCCCCAGCATTTT. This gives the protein CASSHLTGSNQPQHF.